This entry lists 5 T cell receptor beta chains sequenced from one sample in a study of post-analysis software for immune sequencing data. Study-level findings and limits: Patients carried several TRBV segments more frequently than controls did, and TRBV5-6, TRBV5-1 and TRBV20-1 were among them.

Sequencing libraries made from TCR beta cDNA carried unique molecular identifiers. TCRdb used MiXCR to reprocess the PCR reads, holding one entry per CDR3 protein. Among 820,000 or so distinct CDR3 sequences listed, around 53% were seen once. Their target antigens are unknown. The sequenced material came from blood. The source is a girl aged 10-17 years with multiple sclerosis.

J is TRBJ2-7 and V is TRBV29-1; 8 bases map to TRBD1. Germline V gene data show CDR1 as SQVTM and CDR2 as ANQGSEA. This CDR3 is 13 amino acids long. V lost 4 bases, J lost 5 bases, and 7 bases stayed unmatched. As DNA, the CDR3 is TGCAGCGTTGTTGGACAGGGCTCAAACGAGCAGTACTTC. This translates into CSVVGQGSNEQYF.

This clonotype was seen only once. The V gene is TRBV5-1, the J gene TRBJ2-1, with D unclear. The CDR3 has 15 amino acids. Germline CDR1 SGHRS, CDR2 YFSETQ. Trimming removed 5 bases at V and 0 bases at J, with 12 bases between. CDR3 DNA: TGCGCCAGCAGGGAGACGGTAAGCTCCTACAATGAGCAGTTCTTC. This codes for CASRETVSSYNEQFF.

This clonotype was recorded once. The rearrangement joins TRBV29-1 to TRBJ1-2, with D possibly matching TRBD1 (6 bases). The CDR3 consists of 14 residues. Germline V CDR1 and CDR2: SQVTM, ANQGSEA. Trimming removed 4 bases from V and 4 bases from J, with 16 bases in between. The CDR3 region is CSVVTPQGLYGYTF. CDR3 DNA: TGCAGCGTTGTTACCCCACAGGGACTCTATGGCTACACCTTC.

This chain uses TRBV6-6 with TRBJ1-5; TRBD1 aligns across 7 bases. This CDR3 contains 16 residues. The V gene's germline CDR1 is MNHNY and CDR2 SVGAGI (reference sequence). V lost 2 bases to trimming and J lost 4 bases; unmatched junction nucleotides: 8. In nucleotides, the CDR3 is TGTGCCAGCAGTTACAGCCACCGGGACAGAAATCAGCCCCAGCATTTT. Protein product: CASSYSHRDRNQPQHF.

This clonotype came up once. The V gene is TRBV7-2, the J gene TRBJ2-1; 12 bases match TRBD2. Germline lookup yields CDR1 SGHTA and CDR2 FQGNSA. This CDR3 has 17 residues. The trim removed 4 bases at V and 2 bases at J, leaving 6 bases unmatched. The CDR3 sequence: CASSSYSSGGAYNEQFF. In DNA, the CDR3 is TGTGCCAGCAGCTCCTACTCTAGCGGGGGGGCCTACAATGAGCAGTTCTTC. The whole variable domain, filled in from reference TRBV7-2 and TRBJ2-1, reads GAGVSQSPSNKVTEKGKDVELRCDPISGHTALYWYRQSLGQGLEFLIYFQGNSAPDKSGLPSDRFSAERTGGSVSTLTIQRTQQEDSAVYLCASSSYSSGGAYNEQFFGPGTRLTVL.